This entry is about one TCR beta chain. The antigen is not known. Read data end 3 residues before the CDR3 end; the end is taken from the germline J gene. Generated by immunoSEQ multiplex PCR, the TCRdb table keeps only in-frame clones and is missing some. Its table lists roughly 25,000 clones. Each participant carried one incident cervical HPV16 infection only. Per germline, CDR1 LNHDA and CDR2 SQIVND (reference sequence). There are 15 residues in the CDR3. This entry belongs to a study of T cells in women clearing cervical HPV infection. On the study more broadly: Case blood was drawn a median 149 days after lesion detection. General observations from the study: Richness differences could reflect unmeasured T-cell content per sample. Repertoire richness, not evenness, was significantly elevated in CIN3+ cases versus controls.

Sample: blood buffy coat. The V and J genes are TRBV19 and TRBJ1-2; 8 bases line up with TRBD1. The sequence derives from a woman between 18 and 70 years old with a cervical HPV16 infection that either progressed to CIN3+ or cleared (not recorded which). The covered CDR3 bases are TGTGCCAGTAGTGCGCTAGGGGGGACAGGCTACGAC. Translated, it gives CASSALGGTGYD. The CDR3 in its entirety is CASSALGGTGYDYTF.